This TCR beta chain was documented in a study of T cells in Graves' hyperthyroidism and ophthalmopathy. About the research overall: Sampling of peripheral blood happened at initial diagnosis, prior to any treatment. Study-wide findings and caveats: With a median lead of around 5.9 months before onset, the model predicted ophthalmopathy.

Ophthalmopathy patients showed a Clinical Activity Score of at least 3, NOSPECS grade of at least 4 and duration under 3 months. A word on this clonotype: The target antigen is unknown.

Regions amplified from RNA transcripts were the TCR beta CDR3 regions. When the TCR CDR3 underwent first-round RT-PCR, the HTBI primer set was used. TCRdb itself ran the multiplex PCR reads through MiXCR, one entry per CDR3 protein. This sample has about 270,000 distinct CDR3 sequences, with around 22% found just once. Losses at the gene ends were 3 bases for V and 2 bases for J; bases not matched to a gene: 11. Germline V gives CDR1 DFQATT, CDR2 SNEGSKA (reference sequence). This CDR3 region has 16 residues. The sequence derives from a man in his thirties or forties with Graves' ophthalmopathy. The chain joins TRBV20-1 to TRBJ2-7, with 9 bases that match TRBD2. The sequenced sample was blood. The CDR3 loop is CSASSSGGGRAYEQYF. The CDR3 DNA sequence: TGCAGTGCTAGCTCCAGTGGGGGCGGGAGGGCCTACGAGCAGTACTTC.